This is a list of T cell receptor beta chains from one sample in a study of shared clonotypes between healthy human individuals. Repertoires were generated with immunoSEQ multiplex PCR, while TCRdb's copy carries only in-frame clones and drops some. In the table there are more than 1,200,000 clones, around 98.5% of which are singletons. The sample taken for sequencing was naive CD4+ T cells sorted from blood. The receptors derive from a man aged 25-45 years in good health. The CDR3 runs from the conserved cysteine through the conserved F or W. Fields, in order: clone size, V gene, D gene, J gene, CDR3 protein, CDR3 DNA. D genes are given only for firm matches. Size tells how often a clone was seen (once, few, many) or the class of an expanded clone, and some rows leave it out.

-,TRBV11-2,-,TRBJ2-1,CASSLSSDYNEQFF,TGTGCCAGCAGCTTAAGTTCCGATTACAATGAGCAGTTCTTC
-,TRBV5-1,TRBD1,TRBJ1-1,CASSLGQGEAFF,TGCGCCAGCAGCTTGGGACAGGGTGAAGCTTTCTTT
-,TRBV25-1,-,TRBJ1-4,CASSDTQGPGEKLFF,TGTGCCAGCAGTGATACGCAGGGGCCGGGTGAAAAACTGTTTTTT
-,TRBV19,TRBD1,TRBJ2-3,CASSIGPPTGFGDTQYF,TGTGCCAGTAGTATAGGCCCCCCGACAGGGTTTGGAGATACGCAGTATTTT
-,TRBV4-1,-,TRBJ1-4,CASSQADRPNEKLFF,TGCGCCAGCAGCCAAGCGGACAGACCTAATGAAAAACTGTTTTTT
once,TRBV30,-,TRBJ2-2,CAWRSQVRTGELFF,TGTGCCTGGAGGTCGCAGGTCCGTACCGGGGAGCTGTTTTTT
-,TRBV18,-,TRBJ2-2,CASSRGNTGELFF,TGTGCCAGCTCCAGGGGAAACACCGGGGAGCTGTTTTTT
-,TRBV6-5,-,TRBJ2-1,CASATRPDTEQFF,TGTGCCAGCGCAACCCGCCCAGATACTGAGCAGTTCTTC
-,TRBV7-9,TRBD1,TRBJ2-3,CASSLGVVTGGADTQYF,TGTGCCAGCAGCTTAGGAGTGGTGACAGGGGGCGCAGATACGCAGTATTTT
-,TRBV7-2,-,TRBJ2-1,CASSLGWTYNEQFF,TGTGCCAGCAGCTTAGGCTGGACCTACAATGAGCAGTTCTTC
-,TRBV19,-,TRBJ1-5,CASSPGGTLGQPQHF,TGTGCCAGTAGCCCAGGTGGCACCCTTGGCCAGCCCCAGCATTTT
once,TRBV14,-,TRBJ2-2,CASSQVRGTGELFF,TGTGCCAGCAGCCAAGTGAGGGGGACTGGGGAGCTGTTTTTT
-,TRBV5-1,TRBD2,TRBJ2-1,CASRRSGTPYNEQFF,TGCGCCAGCAGGCGTAGCGGGACCCCCTACAATGAGCAGTTCTTC
-,TRBV6-5,-,TRBJ2-7,CASRRDIPTYEQYF,TGTGCCAGCAGAAGGGACATACCTACCTACGAGCAGTACTTC
-,TRBV5-1,TRBD1,TRBJ2-1,CASTGTGGPSGPNEQFF,TGCGCCAGCACCGGGACAGGGGGCCCGAGTGGGCCCAATGAGCAGTTCTTC
few,TRBV10-1,-,TRBJ2-7,CASSETGRYEQYF,TGCGCCAGCAGTGAGACAGGGAGGTACGAGCAGTACTTC
-,TRBV4-3,TRBD2,TRBJ2-7,CASSQSPGLAGYISYEQYF,TGCGCCAGCAGCCAATCCCCGGGACTAGCGGGCTATATTTCCTACGAGCAGTACTTC
-,TRBV10-3,TRBD2,TRBJ2-7,CAITSNGLAGAEQYF,TGTGCCATCACGTCGAATGGGCTAGCGGGAGCCGAGCAGTACTTC
-,TRBV6-5,-,TRBJ1-2,CASSLRGANYGYTF,TGTGCCAGCAGCCTCAGGGGCGCTAACTATGGCTACACCTTC
-,TRBV6-4,TRBD2,TRBJ2-7,CASSVLLGLAERLSYEQYF,TGTGCCAGCAGTGTCCTTTTAGGACTAGCGGAACGTCTCTCCTACGAGCAGTACTTC
once,TRBV15,TRBD2,TRBJ2-7,CATSWGGSSYEQYF,TGTGCCACCAGCTGGGGCGGGAGCTCCTACGAGCAGTACTTC
-,TRBV5-1,TRBD2,TRBJ2-7,CASSSSGRWDYEQYF,TGCGCCAGCAGCTCTAGCGGGAGGTGGGACTACGAGCAGTACTTC
-,TRBV27,TRBD2,TRBJ2-2,CASLRTRANTGELFF,TGTGCCAGCCTTAGGACTAGAGCCAACACCGGGGAGCTGTTTTTT
-,TRBV9,TRBD2,TRBJ2-3,CASSGGLAVHTDTQYF,TGTGCCAGCAGCGGGGGACTAGCGGTACACACAGATACGCAGTATTTT
-,TRBV5-1,TRBD2,TRBJ2-3,CASSLDVTVAGGPRTQYF,TGCGCCAGCAGCTTGGACGTTACGGTAGCGGGAGGGCCGCGTACGCAGTATTTT
-,TRBV6-6,TRBD2,TRBJ2-7,CASSYGTSGSRYEQYF,TGTGCCAGCAGTTATGGTACTAGCGGGAGCAGGTACGAGCAGTACTTC
once,TRBV5-5,-,TRBJ2-1,CASSLVGVNEQFF,TGTGCCAGCAGCTTGGTAGGGGTCAATGAGCAGTTCTTC
-,TRBV2,TRBD1,TRBJ1-1,CASTLRGGPNTEAFF,TGTGCCAGCACTCTCAGGGGGGGACCGAACACTGAAGCTTTCTTT
-,TRBV29-1,TRBD2,TRBJ2-1,CSVAGAYNEQFF,TGCAGCGTGGCGGGGGCCTACAATGAGCAGTTCTTC
-,TRBV29-1,-,TRBJ2-3,CSVEETDRSTDTQYF,TGCAGCGTTGAAGAAACCGACCGATCCACAGATACGCAGTATTTT
once,TRBV28,-,TRBJ1-5,CASSLRGPSQPQHF,TGTGCCAGCAGTCTCAGGGGACCTAGTCAGCCCCAGCATTTT
-,TRBV2,-,TRBJ2-3,CASSRDGQLSTDTQYF,TGTGCCAGCAGTAGGGACGGGCAGTTAAGCACAGATACGCAGTATTTT
-,TRBV27,TRBD1,TRBJ1-1,CASIRTGKDTEAFF,TGTGCCAGCATCAGGACAGGGAAGGACACTGAAGCTTTCTTT
-,TRBV5-3,-,TRBJ1-4,CARSLAGGGEKLFF,TGTGCCAGAAGCTTGGCGGGGGGAGGTGAAAAACTGTTTTTT
-,TRBV9,TRBD2,TRBJ2-2,CASSVVSGSGLTGELFF,TGTGCCAGCAGCGTAGTTAGCGGGAGTGGTTTGACCGGGGAGCTGTTTTTT
-,TRBV5-4,-,TRBJ2-7,CASSNREERYF,TGTGCCAGCAGCAACCGGGAAGAGCGGTACTTC
-,TRBV27,-,TRBJ2-2,CASSSSMNTGELFF,TGTGCCAGCAGTTCCTCTATGAACACCGGGGAGCTGTTTTTT
-,TRBV11-3,-,TRBJ2-1,CASSLERYNEQFF,TGTGCCAGCAGCTTAGAGCGATACAATGAGCAGTTCTTC
-,TRBV15,TRBD2,TRBJ2-7,CATSTLAGAKYEQYF,TGTGCCACCAGCACCCTAGCGGGAGCTAAGTACGAGCAGTACTTC
-,TRBV7-8,TRBD2,TRBJ2-5,CASSVITSGRETQYF,TGTGCCAGCAGCGTCATAACTAGCGGGAGGGAGACCCAGTACTTC
once,TRBV27,-,TRBJ2-7,CASSLIVGLGYEQYF,TGTGCCAGCAGTTTAATAGTGGGGTTGGGCTACGAGCAGTACTTC
-,TRBV5-8,-,TRBJ1-1,CASSLWAENAEAFF,TGTGCCAGCAGCTTGTGGGCAGAGAACGCTGAAGCTTTCTTT
-,TRBV21-1,-,TRBJ2-7,CASKGRGLYEQYF,TGTGCCAGCAAGGGCAGGGGGCTATACGAGCAGTACTTC
-,TRBV7-2,-,TRBJ2-1,CASTIDRTYNEQFF,TGTGCCAGCACCATCGACAGGACCTACAATGAGCAGTTCTTC
-,TRBV7-9,-,TRBJ1-4,CASSLSLRTEKLFF,TGTGCCAGCAGCTTAAGCCTAAGGACCGAAAAACTGTTTTTT
once,TRBV6-1,-,TRBJ2-1,CASSENAGRFGNEQFF,TGTGCCAGCAGTGAAAACGCGGGCAGGTTTGGGAATGAGCAGTTCTTC
-,TRBV7-6,TRBD1,TRBJ1-5,CASSLRPPTGSNQPQHF,TGTGCCAGCAGCTTACGCCCCCCGACAGGGAGCAATCAGCCCCAGCATTTT
-,TRBV11-2,TRBD2,TRBJ2-7,CASSHGLAGASYEQYF,TGTGCCAGCAGCCATGGACTAGCGGGAGCCTCCTACGAGCAGTACTTC
-,TRBV19,-,TRBJ2-5,CASSRAETQYF,TGTGCCAGTAGTCGGGCGGAGACCCAGTACTTC
-,TRBV6-5,-,TRBJ2-3,CASSHNRFDTQYF,TGTGCCAGCAGTCACAACAGGTTTGATACGCAGTATTTT
-,TRBV5-6,TRBD2,TRBJ2-5,CASRTSGSETQYF,TGTGCCTCCCGGACTAGCGGGAGCGAGACCCAGTACTTC
-,TRBV6-6,-,TRBJ1-4,CASIRGTPNEKLFF,TGTGCCAGCATCCGCGGGACCCCGAATGAAAAACTGTTTTTT
-,TRBV29-1,TRBD2,TRBJ2-1,CSVETVLAEKYNEQFF,TGCAGCGTTGAAACGGTTCTAGCGGAAAAGTACAATGAGCAGTTCTTC
-,TRBV18,-,TRBJ1-1,CASSPITGRNTEAFF,TGTGCCAGCTCACCGATCACAGGGCGAAACACTGAAGCTTTCTTT
-,TRBV7-6,TRBD2,TRBJ2-1,CASSLRLAGVNEQFF,TGTGCCAGCAGCTTACGGCTAGCGGGTGTCAATGAGCAGTTCTTC
-,TRBV5-1,-,TRBJ2-3,CASSLPSTDTQYF,TGCGCCAGCAGCTTACCCTCCACAGATACGCAGTATTTT
-,TRBV5-1,-,TRBJ1-1,CASKPVTGGPEAFF,TGCGCCAGCAAGCCGGTTACCGGGGGCCCTGAAGCTTTCTTT
-,TRBV7-9,TRBD2,TRBJ2-1,CASSLARTSGSSNRNEQFF,TGTGCCAGCAGCTTAGCTCGGACTAGCGGGAGTTCTAATAGGAATGAGCAGTTCTTC
once,TRBV9,TRBD2,TRBJ2-5,CASSAGTSGVQETQYF,TGTGCCAGCAGCGCCGGGACTAGCGGGGTTCAAGAGACCCAGTACTTC
-,TRBV21-1,-,TRBJ2-7,CASSQIRVAGAPWEQYF,TGTGCCAGCAGCCAGATCAGGGTGGCGGGAGCTCCGTGGGAGCAGTACTTC